The present T cell receptor (beta chain) was sequenced within a study of T-cell memory formation after mild COVID-19. Study in general: Clustering of TCRs was largely donor specific. Study observations and caveats: CD4/CD8 balance characterized clones contracting day 15 to 85, and CD4+ skew characterized later expanders. Second-wave clones that peaked on day 37 lacked confirmed SARS-CoV-2 specificity.

TCRdb independently ran MiXCR on the 5' RACE reads; one entry per CDR3 protein. The sample contains approximately 560,000 distinct CDR3 sequences, 15% to 20% of which appear only once. This clonotype was seen a few times. Its antigen is not known. The length of the CDR3 is 13 residues. Trimming stripped 5 bases from V and 8 bases from J, with 12 bases between. The chain carries TRBV12-3 or TRBV12-4 and TRBJ2-2; a weak D match, TRBD1 (6 bases). The sample was PBMCs or a T cell subset sorted from them (not recorded which). The origin of this receptor is an adult woman who had mild COVID-19 (a few samples of this study predate the infection). Cell type and time point are not known. CDR3 protein: CASSTTGMGELFF. In DNA, the CDR3 is TGTGCCAGCAGTACAACAGGGATGGGGGAGCTGTTTTTT.